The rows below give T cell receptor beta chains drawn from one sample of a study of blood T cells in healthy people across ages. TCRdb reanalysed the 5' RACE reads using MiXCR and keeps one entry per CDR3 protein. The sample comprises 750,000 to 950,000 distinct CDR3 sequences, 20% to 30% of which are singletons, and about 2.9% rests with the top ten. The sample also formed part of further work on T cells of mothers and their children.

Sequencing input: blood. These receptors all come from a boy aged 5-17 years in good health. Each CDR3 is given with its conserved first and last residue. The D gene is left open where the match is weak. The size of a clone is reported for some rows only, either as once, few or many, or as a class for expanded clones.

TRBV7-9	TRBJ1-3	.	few	TGTGCCAGCAGCTCTGGGGTCTCTGGAAACACCATATATTTT	CASSSGVSGNTIYF
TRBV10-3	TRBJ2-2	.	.	TGTGCCATCGGGACCGGGGAGCTGTTTTTT	CAIGTGELFF
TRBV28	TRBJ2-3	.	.	TGTGCCAGCAGCCCCCGGTCGGATCACACAGATACGCAGTATTTT	CASSPRSDHTDTQYF
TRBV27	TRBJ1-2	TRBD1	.	TGTGCCAGCAGTTTCTCGGACAGGGGCTATGGCTACACCTTC	CASSFSDRGYGYTF
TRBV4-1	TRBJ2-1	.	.	TGCGCCAGCAGCCAAGATCATGACAATGAGCAGTTCTTC	CASSQDHDNEQFF
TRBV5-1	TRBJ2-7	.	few	TGCGCCAGCAGCTTGGCCAATTCGCGGGGAAAAGACGAGCAGTACTTC	CASSLANSRGKDEQYF
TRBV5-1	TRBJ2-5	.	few	TGCGCCAGCAGCTCTTCCTTGGGGCCGGAGACCCAGTACTTC	CASSSSLGPETQYF
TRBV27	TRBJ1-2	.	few	TGTGCCAGCAGTACCGGTCCCTCTATCAGCTACACCTTC	CASSTGPSISYTF
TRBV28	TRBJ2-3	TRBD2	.	TGTGCCAGCAGCCCATGGGTAGCGGGGGGTAGCACAGATACGCAGTATTTT	CASSPWVAGGSTDTQYF
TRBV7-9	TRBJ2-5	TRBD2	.	TGTGCCAGCAGCCCATCGCGGGGGAACCAAGAGACCCAGTACTTC	CASSPSRGNQETQYF
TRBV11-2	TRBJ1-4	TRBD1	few	TGTGCCAGCAGCTCATGGACAGGGGGCGAGAAGGAAAAACTGTTTTTT	CASSSWTGGEKEKLFF
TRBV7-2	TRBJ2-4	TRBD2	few	TGTGCCAGCAGCTTAAAGAGACCCGGGCTAGCGGGGGCTATTCAGTACTTC	CASSLKRPGLAGAIQYF
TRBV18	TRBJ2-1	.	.	TGTGCCAGCGCACTATTCAGGGACGGAGAGCAGTCCTTC	CASALFRDGEQSF
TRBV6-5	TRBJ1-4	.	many	TGTGCCAGCAGTTACCGCGGGACTAATGAAAAACTGTTTTTT	CASSYRGTNEKLFF
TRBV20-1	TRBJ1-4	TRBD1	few	TGCAGTGCTGCCGACAGGGGCATTAATGAAAAACTGTTTTTT	CSAADRGINEKLFF
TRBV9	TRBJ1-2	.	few	TGTGCCAGCAGCCTGACACAAACAGGAGGCTACACCTTC	CASSLTQTGGYTF
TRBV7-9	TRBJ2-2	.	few	TGTGCCAGCAGCTTAGCGTACGGGAACACCGGGGAGCTGTTTTTT	CASSLAYGNTGELFF
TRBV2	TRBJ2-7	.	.	TGTGCCAGCAGTGGCCTTGGCGGCAAAGCCTACGAGCAGTACTTC	CASSGLGGKAYEQYF
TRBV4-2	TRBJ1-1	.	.	TGTGCCAGCAGCCTCAACCGGGGACTGGACACTGAAGCTTTCTTT	CASSLNRGLDTEAFF
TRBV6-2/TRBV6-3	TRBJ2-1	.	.	TGTGCCAGCGGACGACCGGAGCAGTTCTTC	CASGRPEQFF
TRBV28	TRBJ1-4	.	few	TGTGCCAGCAGTCATCTCGAAAAACTGTTTTTT	CASSHLEKLFF
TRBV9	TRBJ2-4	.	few	TGTGCCAGCAGCGGGCACCGAGGGACTGAGGGCAAAAACATTCAGTACTTC	CASSGHRGTEGKNIQYF
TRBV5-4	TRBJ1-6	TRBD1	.	TGTGCCAGCAGTGACAAGGGACAGGGAAATTCACCCCTCCACTTT	CASSDKGQGNSPLHF
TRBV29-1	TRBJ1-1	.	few	TGCAGCGCCAAAGGGGGTGAAGCTTTCTTT	CSAKGGEAFF
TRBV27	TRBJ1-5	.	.	TGTGCCAGCAGTCCTCTCCAGGGTTCTCAGCCCCAGCATTTT	CASSPLQGSQPQHF
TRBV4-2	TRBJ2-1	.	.	TGTGCCAGCAGCCAAGATTGGAAAGAGCAGTTCTTC	CASSQDWKEQFF
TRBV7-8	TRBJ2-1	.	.	TGTGCCAGCAGCTTAGATTACTCCCAAGAGACCCAGCACTTC	CASSLDYSQETQHF
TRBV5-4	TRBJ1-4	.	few	TGTGCCAGCAGCCCCTCAGCGGGGCTCGGTGAAAAACTGTTTTTT	CASSPSAGLGEKLFF
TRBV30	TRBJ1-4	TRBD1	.	TGTGCCTGGAGCGACGACAGGGCCAAATTTGGACTGTTTTTT	CAWSDDRAKFGLFF
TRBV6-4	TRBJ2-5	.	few	TGTGCCAGCAGTGAAAACCCATGGCGACGGACTCAAGAGACCCAGTACTTC	CASSENPWRRTQETQYF
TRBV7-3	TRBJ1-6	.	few	TGTGCCAGCAGCCGGGGTCCAGGAAATTCACCCCTCCACTTT	CASSRGPGNSPLHF
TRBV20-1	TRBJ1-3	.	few	TGCAGTGCTAGAGAGGTGAACTCTGGAAACACCATATATTTT	CSAREVNSGNTIYF
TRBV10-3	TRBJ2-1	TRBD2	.	TGTGCCATCAGTGATACTAGCGGAAAAAACAATGAGCAGTTCTTC	CAISDTSGKNNEQFF
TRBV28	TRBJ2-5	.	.	TGTGCCAGCAGTTTATTATTTCAAGAAGTTCAAGAGACCCAGTACTTC	CASSLLFQEVQETQYF
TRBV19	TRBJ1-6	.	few	TGTGCCAGTAGTCGAACTCGGACAACTGGTAATTCACCCCTCCACTTT	CASSRTRTTGNSPLHF
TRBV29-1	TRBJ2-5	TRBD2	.	TGCAGCGCCGGTCGGGGGGTTGAAGAGACCCAGTACTTC	CSAGRGVEETQYF
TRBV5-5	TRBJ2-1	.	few	TGTGCCAGCACCTGGGACCGGAGGGGAGGTTACAATGAGCAGTTCTTC	CASTWDRRGGYNEQFF
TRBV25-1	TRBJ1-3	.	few	TGTGCCAGCAGTGAATATCTGGGTAGTGGAGACACCATATATTTT	CASSEYLGSGDTIYF
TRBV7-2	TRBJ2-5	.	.	TGTGCCAGCAGAAGCCGGGACCCACAAGAGACCCAGTACTTC	CASRSRDPQETQYF
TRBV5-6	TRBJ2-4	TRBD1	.	TGTGCCAGCAGCTGGACAGGAAATCTAGCCAAAAACATTCAGTACTTC	CASSWTGNLAKNIQYF
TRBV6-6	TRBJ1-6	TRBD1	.	TGTGCCAGCAGTTTCGGGACAGGGGCTTCACCCCTCCACTTT	CASSFGTGASPLHF
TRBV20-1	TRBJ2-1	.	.	TGCAGTGCTGGGGTCTCGGGGAATGAGCAGTTCTTC	CSAGVSGNEQFF
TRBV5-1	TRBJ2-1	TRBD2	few	TGCGCCAGCAGCTTGAGCCCGGGGGGGGCCCTCGACAATGAGCAGTTCTTC	CASSLSPGGALDNEQFF
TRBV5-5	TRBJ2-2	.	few	TGTGCCAGCAGCTTGGTCGGAGGCCACACCGGGGAGCTGTTTTTT	CASSLVGGHTGELFF
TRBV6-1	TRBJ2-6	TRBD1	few	TGTGCCAGCAGGGACAGGAAGTACGCCTCTGGGGCCAACGTCCTGACTTTC	CASRDRKYASGANVLTF
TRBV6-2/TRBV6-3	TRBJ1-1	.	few	TGTGCCAGCAGTTACTGGGAGAACACTGAAGCTTTCTTT	CASSYWENTEAFF
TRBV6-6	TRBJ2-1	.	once	TGTGCCAGCGGGAGCTACTACAATGAGCAGTTCTTC	CASGSYYNEQFF
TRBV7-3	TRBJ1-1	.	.	TGTGCCAGCAGCTTAACGCCACGGGCCGCGGGGGGTACTGAAGCTTTCTTT	CASSLTPRAAGGTEAFF
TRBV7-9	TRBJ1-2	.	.	TGTGCCAGCAGCCCCCTAAAAGGATCCGGGGCTGGCTACACCTTC	CASSPLKGSGAGYTF
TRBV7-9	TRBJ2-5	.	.	TGTGCCAGCAGCTTGTGGAAGGGTAATGTAGAGACCCAGTACTTC	CASSLWKGNVETQYF
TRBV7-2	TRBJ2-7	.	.	TGTGCCAGCAGCTTATGGGAGAGTGGGGAGCAGTACTTC	CASSLWESGEQYF